The rows below give T cell receptor beta chains drawn from one sample of a study of T cell repertoires in cytomegalovirus infection. Via MiXCR, TCRdb re-called the reads, giving one row per CDR3 protein. The data contain 100,000 to 150,000 distinct CDR3 sequences, roughly a quarter of them singletons. These receptors have no known antigen. The source material was PBMCs, sequenced either directly or after in vitro stimulation (not recorded which). Receptor source: a human donor in good health (CMV status not recorded). Some clones in this sample may be carry-over from other donors' samples. CDR3s include the opening cysteine and the closing phenylalanine or tryptophan. The order of the fields is V gene, clone size, D gene, J gene, CDR3 protein, CDR3 DNA. The D gene is left open where the match is weak. Where a row states a size, it is once, few, many or the class of an expanded clone; other rows omit it.

V: TRBV12-3/TRBV12-4
size: -
D: -
J: TRBJ2-7
CDR3: CASSFFDEQYF
DNA: TGTGCCAGCAGTTTTTTTGACGAGCAGTACTTC

V: TRBV6-1
size: many
D: -
J: TRBJ1-1
CDR3: CASSSRSPNTEAFF
DNA: TGTGCCAGCAGTTCAAGAAGCCCGAACACTGAAGCTTTCTTT

V: TRBV10-3
size: -
D: -
J: TRBJ2-7
CDR3: CAISETFSGNSYEQYF
DNA: TGTGCCATCAGTGAGACCTTTAGCGGAAACTCCTACGAGCAGTACTTC

V: TRBV29-1
size: -
D: -
J: TRBJ2-1
CDR3: CSVEDLELADSYNEQFF
DNA: TGCAGCGTTGAAGATCTAGAACTAGCAGACTCCTACAATGAGCAGTTCTTC

V: TRBV11-2
size: medium-sized
D: -
J: TRBJ2-6
CDR3: CASSDPRGSFGANVLTF
DNA: TGTGCCAGCAGCGACCCGAGAGGCTCCTTTGGGGCCAACGTCCTGACTTTC

V: TRBV6-1
size: many
D: -
J: TRBJ1-1
CDR3: CASSENRVSTEAFF
DNA: TGTGCCAGCAGTGAAAACAGGGTCTCCACTGAAGCTTTCTTT

V: TRBV7-9
size: -
D: TRBD1
J: TRBJ2-2
CDR3: CASSKRTGVFTGELFF
DNA: TGTGCCAGCAGCAAGCGGACAGGGGTATTCACCGGGGAGCTGTTTTTT

V: TRBV6-6
size: few
D: TRBD2
J: TRBJ2-4
CDR3: CASSPGGSKNIQYF
DNA: TGTGCCAGCAGCCCGGGAGGGTCCAAAAACATTCAGTACTTC

V: TRBV11-2
size: -
D: TRBD2
J: TRBJ2-1
CDR3: CASRDSGRAFHEQFF
DNA: TGTGCCAGCAGAGATAGCGGGAGGGCCTTCCATGAGCAGTTCTTC

V: TRBV7-2
size: many
D: -
J: TRBJ2-1
CDR3: CASSWSPSSYNEQFF
DNA: TGTGCCAGCAGCTGGAGCCCGAGCTCCTACAATGAGCAGTTCTTC

V: TRBV5-1
size: -
D: -
J: TRBJ2-3
CDR3: CASSSRTEGTDTQYF
DNA: TGCGCCAGCAGCTCCCGGACAGAGGGCACAGATACGCAGTATTTT

V: TRBV5-1
size: -
D: TRBD2
J: TRBJ2-3
CDR3: CASSLAGTNLGYTQYF
DNA: TGCGCCAGCAGCTTGGCCGGGACTAACCTCGGGTATACGCAGTATTTT

V: TRBV13
size: -
D: TRBD1
J: TRBJ1-1
CDR3: CASSLGQGGGIAEAFF
DNA: TGTGCCAGCAGCTTAGGCCAGGGGGGAGGGATCGCTGAAGCTTTCTTT

V: TRBV7-2
size: few
D: -
J: TRBJ1-1
CDR3: CASSSRTANTEAFF
DNA: TGTGCCAGCAGCTCCAGGACAGCCAACACTGAAGCTTTCTTT

V: TRBV4-1
size: few
D: -
J: TRBJ2-5
CDR3: CASSPPLKRERRETQYF
DNA: TGCGCCAGCAGCCCCCCACTGAAACGGGAGAGGCGGGAGACCCAGTACTTC

V: TRBV28
size: -
D: -
J: TRBJ1-4
CDR3: CASTLGGAYEKLFF
DNA: TGTGCCAGCACGTTGGGGGGGGCTTACGAAAAACTGTTTTTT

V: TRBV6-5
size: many
D: TRBD1
J: TRBJ1-5
CDR3: CASSYRQGGNQPQHF
DNA: TGTGCCAGCAGTTATAGACAGGGAGGCAATCAGCCCCAGCATTTT

V: TRBV7-2
size: many
D: -
J: TRBJ1-2
CDR3: CASSEGPGPNYGYTF
DNA: TGTGCCAGCAGCGAAGGCCCAGGGCCTAACTATGGCTACACCTTC

V: TRBV7-2
size: medium-sized
D: TRBD2
J: TRBJ2-1
CDR3: CASSLGSRLAGPRGYNEQFF
DNA: TGTGCCAGCAGCTTAGGGTCAAGACTAGCGGGCCCTAGGGGTTACAATGAGCAGTTCTTC

V: TRBV7-2
size: many
D: -
J: TRBJ2-5
CDR3: CASSPRRASETQYF
DNA: TGTGCCAGCAGCCCCCGTAGGGCAAGTGAGACCCAGTACTTC

V: TRBV19
size: -
D: -
J: TRBJ1-5
CDR3: CASSMSGGNNQPQHF
DNA: TGTGCCAGTAGTATGTCGGGGGGAAACAATCAGCCCCAGCATTTT

V: TRBV7-2
size: many
D: -
J: TRBJ2-7
CDR3: CASSPPSSYEQYF
DNA: TGTGCCAGCAGCCCCCCGAGCTCCTACGAGCAGTACTTC

V: TRBV4-3
size: few
D: -
J: TRBJ2-3
CDR3: CASSQARTSTDTQYF
DNA: TGCGCCAGCAGCCAGGCACGGACAAGCACAGATACGCAGTATTTT

V: TRBV7-2
size: many
D: -
J: TRBJ2-6
CDR3: CASSLAGSGANVLTF
DNA: TGTGCCAGCAGCTTAGCGGGCTCTGGGGCCAACGTCCTGACTTTC

V: TRBV7-8
size: many
D: -
J: TRBJ1-2
CDR3: CASSLEGRLNYGYTF
DNA: TGTGCCAGCAGCTTAGAGGGACGACTTAACTATGGCTACACCTTC

V: TRBV7-2
size: few
D: -
J: TRBJ2-5
CDR3: CASSFAFTTNYNF
DNA: TGTGCCAGCAGCTTCGCTTTCACGACTAACTATAACTTC

V: TRBV28
size: -
D: -
J: TRBJ2-2
CDR3: CASSLINTGELFF
DNA: TGTGCCAGCAGCCTCATAAACACCGGGGAGCTGTTTTTT